What follows are 24 T cell receptor beta chains derived from one specimen sequenced in a study of blood T cell repertoires in COVID-19. Method: immunoSEQ multiplex PCR; TCRdb's copy keeps in-frame clones and lacks some. Of about 59,000 clones in the sample, over 80% are singletons; the top ten hold around 3.4%. The sequenced sample was peripheral blood. These receptors originate from an elderly woman with acute or convalescent COVID-19.

The V call is TRBV5-6, the J call TRBJ1-1; D is possibly TRBD1 (6 bases). This CDR3 contains 14 residues. The germline V gene encodes CDR1 SGHDT and CDR2 YYEEEE. V shed 3 bases and J shed 3 bases, with 12 bases lying between them. The CDR3 spells CASSSQDRHTEAFF. The CDR3 DNA reads TGTGCCAGCAGCTCACAGGACAGACACACTGAAGCTTTCTTT.

The chain recombines TRBV18 with TRBJ2-5; possibly TRBD1 for D (6 bases). This CDR3 contains 14 residues. With 3 bases removed from V and 6 bases from J, the gap between germline ends came to 14 bases. CDR1 and CDR2 (germline): KGHSH, LQKENI. DNA of the CDR3: TGTGCCAGCTCACCTCAGACAGGAAGACAGACCCAGTACTTC. It translates to CASSPQTGRQTQYF.

The CDR3: CASSLILAGGEQFF. The CDR3 region has the DNA TGTGCCAGCAGTTTAATCCTAGCGGGAGGTGAGCAGTTCTTC. The gene calls are TRBV28 and TRBJ2-1, with TRBD2 matching 11 bases. The V gene end was trimmed by 2 bases and the J gene end by 9 bases; junction bases not matched to a gene: 3. The CDR3 covers 14 residues. CDR1 and CDR2 from the germline V gene are MDHEN and SYDVKM.

This chain uses TRBV29-1 with TRBJ2-1; 7 bases align to TRBD2. This CDR3 has 12 residues. Germline CDR1 and CDR2: SQVTM and ANQGSEA. The V segment lost 5 bases and the J segment 9 bases; nucleotides outside the gene matches: 7. As DNA, the CDR3 is TGCAGCGTTCGACTAGCTCGTAGTGAGCAGTTCTTC. Translation: CSVRLARSEQFF.

This clone was picked up one time. The V gene is TRBV9, the J gene TRBJ1-2; TRBD1 matches 11 bases. This CDR3 comprises 15 residues. The V gene end was trimmed by 4 bases and the J gene end by 4 bases; junction bases not matched to a gene: 6. Germline values: CDR1 SGDLS, CDR2 YYNGEE. In DNA, the CDR3 is TGTGCCAGCAGCACAGGGACAGGGGGGAGCTATGGCTACACCTTC. It is translated as CASSTGTGGSYGYTF. Based on the CDR3 plus reference TRBV9 and TRBJ1-2, the full variable domain is DSGVTQTPKHLITATGQRVTLRCSPRSGDLSVYWYQQSLDQGLQFLIQYYNGEERAKGNILERFSAQQFPDLHSELNLSSLELGDSALYFCASSTGTGGSYGYTFGSGTRLTVV.

This clone was recorded only once. This chain joins TRBV10-2 and TRBJ2-7; 7 positions agree with TRBD1. The junction had 6 bases not matched to a gene; V was cut back by 7 bases and J by 0 bases. The CDR3 loop spans 14 amino acids. Germline V gene sequence: CDR1 WSHSY, CDR2 SAAADI. The CDR3: CASKTGTASYEQYF. DNA for the CDR3: TGCGCCAGCAAAACCGGGACAGCCTCCTACGAGCAGTACTTC.

This rearrangement joins TRBV4-2 to TRBJ2-5; D possibly corresponds to TRBD2 (7 bases). Between the trimmed V and J ends, which lost 1 base and 4 bases, there was a span of 10 bases. The CDR3 totals 14 residues. Germline values: CDR1 LGHNA, CDR2 YNFKEQ. The chain's CDR3 is CASSQGGGAETQYF. The CDR3 nucleotides read TGTGCCAGCAGCCAAGGGGGGGGCGCAGAGACCCAGTACTTC.

CDR3 sequence: CASSLGTGGAWAEAFF. DNA for the CDR3: TGTGCCAGCAGTTTAGGGACAGGGGGCGCTTGGGCTGAAGCTTTCTTT. The chain recombines TRBV27 with TRBJ1-1; 12 bases are shared with TRBD1. Losses at the gene ends were 2 bases for V and 6 bases for J; bases not matched to a gene: 7. The CDR3 consists of 16 residues. CDR1 is MNHEY and CDR2 is SMNVEV in the germline V gene (reference sequence).

The chain recombines TRBV5-1 with TRBJ2-4, with 9 bases lining up with TRBD2. Germline lookup yields CDR1 SGHRS and CDR2 YFSETQ. V was clipped by 0 bases and J by 9 bases; unmatched bases: 13. CDR3 size: 17 residues. CDR3 nucleotide sequence: TGCGCCAGCAGCTTGGATCATAGCGGGGGAATTTACTCCATTCAGTACTTC. It yields the protein CASSLDHSGGIYSIQYF.

This clone has a handful of counts. This sequence joins TRBV3-1 (or the pseudogene TRBV3-2) and TRBJ1-5, with TRBD1 matching over 10 bases. Trimming took 5 bases from V and 0 from J; bases not matched to a gene: 10. The CDR3 is made up of 18 amino acids. Germline assignment: CDR1 LGHDT and CDR2 YNNKEL (reference sequence). The CDR3 coding sequence is TGTGCCAGCAGCTGGACAGGGGGAGAACCTTATAGCAATCAGCCCCAGCATTTT. Its protein product is CASSWTGGEPYSNQPQHF.

This chain connects TRBV19 to TRBJ1-5; maybe TRBD1 (5 bases). Trimming pared 5 bases from V and 7 bases from J, leaving 15 bases between. The CDR3 covers 14 residues. CDR1 is LNHDA, CDR2 SQIVND, per germline (reference sequence). The CDR3 loop reads CASSAGGWGQPQHF. CDR3 in DNA: TGTGCCAGTAGTGCGGGGGGTTGGGGGCAGCCCCAGCATTTT.

This chain uses TRBV10-2 with TRBJ2-5; TRBD1 might be the D (7 bases). V was trimmed by 7 bases and J by 5 bases, leaving 14 bases between them. Looked up from germline, CDR1 is WSHSY and CDR2 is SAAADI. The CDR3 sequence is 13 residues long. CDR3 in DNA: TGCGCCAGCAAGGCGACAGGGAGGGAGACCCAGTACTTC. Translating it yields CASKATGRETQYF.

V is TRBV15 and J is TRBJ2-2, with D perhaps matching TRBD1 (6 bases). From germline, CDR1 is LNHNV and CDR2 YYDKDF (reference sequence). The germline V and J ends were trimmed by 11 bases and 6 bases, with 13 bases remaining between them. The CDR3 spans 12 residues. The CDR3 DNA reads as TGTGCCGTACAGGGTTTATCCGGGGAGCTGTTTTTT. Translated, it gives CAVQGLSGELFF.

This rearrangement joins TRBV19 to TRBJ2-5; perhaps TRBD1 as D (6 bases). The germline V gene encodes CDR1 LNHDA and CDR2 SQIVND (reference sequence). V was clipped by 8 bases and J by 1 base, with 17 bases between them. The CDR3 has 15 residues. The DNA of the CDR3 is TGTGCCAGTCGCGTAACAGGGCTACCCCAAGAGACCCAGTACTTC. Translation gives CASRVTGLPQETQYF. The complete variable domain, with remaining parts taken from reference TRBV19 and TRBJ2-5, reads DGGITQSPKYLFRKEGQNVTLSCEQNLNHDAMYWYRQDPGQGLRLIYYSQIVNDFQKGDIAEGYSVSREKKESFPLTVTSAQKNPTAFYLCASRVTGLPQETQYFGPGTRLLVL.

The rearrangement links TRBV18 to TRBJ2-7; 8 nucleotides align to TRBD1. CDR3 length: 15 amino acids. V lost 1 base, J lost 7 bases, and 9 bases stayed unmatched. The V gene's germline CDR1 is KGHSH and CDR2 LQKENI. In DNA form, the CDR3 reads TGTGCCAGCTCACCACTTGCGACAGGGGCGGAAGAGCAGTACTTC. It codes for CASSPLATGAEEQYF. Full variable domain (outside the CDR3, taken from reference TRBV18 and TRBJ2-7): NAGVMQNPRHLVRRRGQEARLRCSPMKGHSHVYWYRQLPEEGLKFMVYLQKENIIDESGMPKERFSAEFPKEGPSILRIQQVVRGDSAAYFCASSPLATGAEEQYFGPGTRLTVT.

CDR3 DNA: TGTGCCAGCAGCTGGGGAGTTGTTGAGCAGTTCTTC. Its translation: CASSWGVVEQFF. The chain uses TRBV5-6 and TRBJ2-1; D might be TRBD2 (5 bases). This CDR3 contains 12 residues. V lost 3 bases, J lost 9 bases, and 10 bases lay in between. Germline V gene data show CDR1 as SGHDT and CDR2 as YYEEEE.

This clone was recorded once. The chain carries TRBV27 and TRBJ1-6, with D possibly matching TRBD1 (5 bases). CDR1 is MNHEY, CDR2 SMNVEV, per germline (reference sequence). The CDR3 is 18 residues long. Trimming took off 11 bases at V and 4 bases at J, with 27 bases between the two ends. In DNA, the CDR3 is TGTGCCGCCGGAGTAGGACATGGAATTAGATCATATAATTCACCCCTCCACTTT. This translates into CAAGVGHGIRSYNSPLHF.

The chain combines TRBV6-2 or TRBV6-3 with TRBJ1-4; D might be TRBD1 (5 bases). Germline V gene sequence: CDR1 MNHEY, CDR2 SVGEGT. The V end lost 3 bases, the J end lost 6 bases, and 11 bases lay between the germline ends. This CDR3 is 14 amino acids long. CDR3 residues: CASSYGQGYEKLFF. The CDR3 region has the DNA TGTGCCAGCAGTTATGGGCAGGGTTATGAAAAACTGTTTTTT.

The chain combines TRBV7-3 with TRBJ2-2; no firm D call. The CDR3 loop spans 12 amino acids. Trimming removed 5 bases from V and 7 bases from J, with 8 bases in between. Germline values: CDR1 SGHTA, CDR2 FQGTGA. The DNA for the CDR3 is TGTGCCAGCAGCCTCAGAGGCGGGGAGCTGTTTTTT. Its protein product is CASSLRGGELFF.

The chain carries TRBV30 and TRBJ2-1; 16 positions agree with TRBD2. This CDR3 has 21 residues. Germline V lookup: CDR1 GTSNPN, CDR2 SVGIG (reference sequence). The V and J ends lost 0 bases and 0 bases, in that order; junction bases with no gene match: 11. The CDR3 region is CAWSVQGLAGGKFHSYNEQFF. Written as DNA, the CDR3 is TGTGCCTGGAGTGTACAGGGACTAGCGGGAGGGAAATTCCACTCCTACAATGAGCAGTTCTTC.

This clone was counted between two and nine times. This rearrangement joins TRBV7-9 to TRBJ1-1; no clear D gene. Trimming left V 6 bases short and J 5 bases short, with 16 bases between. CDR3 size: 14 residues. Germline-derived CDR1 and CDR2 are SEHNR and FQNEAQ (reference sequence). The DNA for the CDR3 is TGTGCCAGCAGACCCCCCGGTCCTAGGACTGAAGCTTTCTTT. Its protein product is CASRPPGPRTEAFF.

The chain combines TRBV4-3 with TRBJ2-1; D may be TRBD2 (7 bases). The germline V and J ends were trimmed by 1 base and 4 bases, with 20 bases remaining between them. The germline V gene has CDR1 LGHNA and CDR2 YSLEER. The CDR3 consists of 18 residues. CDR3 residues: CASSQGLGRGDTYNEQFF. DNA of the CDR3: TGCGCCAGCAGCCAAGGTCTGGGACGGGGGGACACTTACAATGAGCAGTTCTTC.

DNA for the CDR3: TGTGCCAGCAGCTCACTAGTTATCGGTGAGCAGTTCTTC. Protein sequence: CASSSLVIGEQFF. The chain carries TRBV12-3 or TRBV12-4 and TRBJ2-1; TRBD2 is a possible D gene (5 bases). The ends were cut back, 6 bases at V and 9 bases at J, with 15 bases in the middle. CDR3 length equals 13 residues.

The chain employs TRBV7-8 and TRBJ1-2; 11 nucleotides match TRBD1. The CDR3 covers 16 residues. Unmatched junction bases numbered 8, after V lost 5 bases and J lost 3 bases. Germline CDR1 and CDR2: SGHVS and FQNEAQ. CDR3 in DNA: TGTGCCAGCAGCCCCGGGACAGGGGGAGCGGACTATGGCTACACCTTC. This sequence encodes CASSPGTGGADYGYTF.